Presented here are 14 T cell receptor beta chains from one specimen sequenced in a study of blood T cell repertoires in COVID-19. Clones were sequenced by immunoSEQ multiplex PCR, and TCRdb holds only the in-frame ones, with some missing. The sample consists of almost 250,000 clones, around 88% of them appearing once. Material for sequencing was peripheral blood. These receptors were taken from a woman aged 80 or over with COVID-19, enrolled during active disease.

This chain joins TRBV18 and TRBJ1-1; TRBD1 aligns across 7 bases. The length of the CDR3 is 15 residues. The J segment lost 1 base and the V segment lost 4 bases, leaving 6 bases of the junction unmatched. Germline V gene data show CDR1 as KGHSH and CDR2 as LQKENI. Here the CDR3 reads CASSLGQVPNTEAFF. As DNA, the CDR3 is TGTGCCAGCTCACTCGGACAGGTACCGAACACTGAAGCTTTCTTT.

The chain carries TRBV10-3 and TRBJ2-2; 12 bases agree with TRBD2. In germline, CDR1 is ENHRY, CDR2 SYGVKD. The CDR3 covers 15 residues. The V gene end was trimmed by 2 bases and the J gene end by 5 bases; junction bases not matched to a gene: 0. CDR3 region: CAISEGLAGTGELFF. In DNA form, the CDR3 reads TGTGCCATCAGTGAGGGACTAGCGGGGACCGGGGAGCTGTTTTTT.

This clone was seen once. Written as DNA, the CDR3 is TGTGCCAGCAGCTTAACCCAGGGGTGGCAGGGTGGCTACACCTTC. It is translated as CASSLTQGWQGGYTF. This rearrangement joins TRBV7-2 to TRBJ1-2; weak D call: TRBD1 (6 bases). The CDR3 loop spans 15 amino acids. V lost 2 bases, J lost 7 bases, and 17 bases lay in between. CDR1 SGHTA and CDR2 FQGNSA come from the germline V gene.

This sequence joins TRBV28 and TRBJ1-2; 10 nucleotides agree with TRBD1. Germline lookup yields CDR1 MDHEN and CDR2 SYDVKM. The junction had 5 bases not matched to a gene; V was cut back by 4 bases and J by 3 bases. The CDR3 loop spans 15 amino acids. The CDR3 region has the DNA TGTGCCAGCAGTTCTCCGGGACAGGGGCACTATGGCTACACCTTC. It yields the protein CASSSPGQGHYGYTF.

The table lists this clone with a count of one. The rearrangement links TRBV6-6 to TRBJ1-2; a possible D gene is TRBD1 (5 bases). The V and J ends lost 6 bases and 2 bases respectively, with 19 bases between them. This CDR3 contains 16 residues. Germline-derived CDR1 and CDR2 are MNHNY and SVGAGI (reference sequence). The CDR3 DNA is TGTGCCAGCAGCTCTGACAGTGCCCAAGCGAACTATGGCTACACCTTC. Protein: CASSSDSAQANYGYTF.

The chain couples TRBV12-5 to TRBJ1-1, with D perhaps TRBD1 (5 bases). This CDR3 is built from 13 residues. The V end lost 4 bases, the J end lost 8 bases, and 14 bases lay between the germline ends. Germline loops: CDR1 LGHNT, CDR2 FRNRAP. The CDR3 nucleotides read TGTGCTAGTGGTTCCCCCCAGGGCCGGGAAGCTTTCTTT. Residues: CASGSPQGREAFF.

The chain uses TRBV5-1 and TRBJ2-3; no clear D. The V end was cut by 2 bases, the J end by 6 bases, with 16 bases between. The germline gives CDR1 SGHRS, CDR2 YFSETQ. The CDR3 sequence is 15 residues long. CDR3 sequence reads: CASSFTANPEDTQYF. The CDR3 bases are TGCGCCAGCAGCTTTACCGCAAACCCCGAGGATACGCAGTATTTT.

V usage is TRBV14 and J usage is TRBJ2-7; tentatively, D is TRBD2 (6 bases). Germline loops: CDR1 SGHDN, CDR2 FVKESK. Trimming shortened V by 3 bases and J by 4 bases, and 7 bases separated the two germline ends. The CDR3 length is 12 residues. CDR3 amino acids: CASSQGLYEQYV. The CDR3 DNA reads as TGTGCCAGCAGCCAGGGACTTTACGAGCAGTACGTC.

This chain joins TRBV15 and TRBJ1-1, with a weak D call TRBD1 (5 bases). Trimming left V 5 bases short and J 3 bases short, with 13 bases between. Germline V CDR1 and CDR2: LNHNV, YYDKDF (reference sequence). This CDR3 has 14 residues. DNA of the CDR3: TGTGCCACCAGCTACAGGCGGGGGGACACTGAAGCTTTCTTT. As protein: CATSYRRGDTEAFF. The variable domain in full, with the rest retrieved from reference TRBV15 and TRBJ1-1, is DAMVIQNPRYQVTQFGKPVTLSCSQTLNHNVMYWYQQKSSQAPKLLFHYYDKDFNNEADTPDNFQSRRPNTSFCFLDIRSPGLGDTAMYLCATSYRRGDTEAFFGQGTRLTVV.

Worth noting for this clone: Other nucleotide sequences in the sample specify the same CDR3. V gene TRBV15 combines with J gene TRBJ2-5; possible D gene TRBD2, 5 bases. Per germline, CDR1 LNHNV and CDR2 YYDKDF (reference sequence). CDR3 length equals 14 residues. The V end was cut by 1 base, the J end by 4 bases, with 10 bases between. The CDR3 bases are TGTGCCACCAGCAGAGGGCGGGTAGGAGAGACCCAGTACTTC. Its translation: CATSRGRVGETQYF.

The chain employs TRBV19 and TRBJ1-1, with 7 bases identical to TRBD1. The CDR3 consists of 13 residues. In germline, CDR1 is LNHDA, CDR2 SQIVND (reference sequence). With V trimmed by 5 bases and J by 6 bases, 6 bases remained unmatched. CDR3 residues: CASSPRDRSEAFF. The CDR3 DNA reads as TGTGCCAGTAGTCCAAGGGACAGATCTGAAGCTTTCTTT.

This clone was seen only a few times. The chain has TRBV5-6 and TRBJ1-3; D call uncertain. Germline V gives CDR1 SGHDT, CDR2 YYEEEE. The V end was cut by 1 base, the J end by 0 bases, with 5 bases between. The CDR3 sequence is 14 residues long. The CDR3 region is CASSLLGSGNTIYF. DNA of the CDR3: TGTGCCAGCAGCTTGCTAGGCTCTGGAAACACCATATATTTT.

The sample holds a few counts of this clone. The chain joins TRBV28 to TRBJ1-2; 7 nucleotides line up with TRBD1. CDR3 length: 15 amino acids. The V gene end was trimmed by 6 bases and the J gene end by 4 bases; junction bases not matched to a gene: 11. Germline V lookup: CDR1 MDHEN, CDR2 SYDVKM. CDR3 sequence: CASSLLRGVGYGYTF. As DNA, the CDR3 is TGTGCCAGCAGCCTTCTCAGGGGGGTCGGCTATGGCTACACCTTC.

V is TRBV5-1 and J is TRBJ1-3; D perhaps matches TRBD1 (5 bases). The CDR3 sequence is 15 residues long. Germline CDR1 SGHRS, CDR2 YFSETQ. Trimming cost V 1 base and J 4 bases, with 12 bases left between them. The CDR3: CASSLSGTQGNTIYF. As DNA, the CDR3 is TGCGCCAGCAGCTTGAGCGGGACTCAAGGAAACACCATATATTTT. The full variable domain, completed using reference TRBV5-1 and TRBJ1-3, is KAGVTQTPRYLIKTRGQQVTLSCSPISGHRSVSWYQQTPGQGLQFLFEYFSETQRNKGNFPGRFSGRQFSNSRSEMNVSTLELGDSALYLCASSLSGTQGNTIYFGEGSWLTVV.